This TCR beta chain stems from a study of graft-versus-host responses after intestinal transplantation. Only in-frame clones appear in the TCRdb table, and some are missing; sequencing was by immunoSEQ multiplex PCR. The data contain tens of thousands of clones, approximately 88% of them singletons. Notes on this clone: What it binds is not known.

The CDR3 has 19 amino acids. Trimming stripped 0 bases from V and 1 base from J, with 16 bases between. Germline loops: CDR1 MGHRA, CDR2 YSYEKL. The sample in question was unstimulated CD4+ T cells sorted from spleen or lymph node cells, obtained before transplant. The rearrangement uses TRBV4-1 and TRBJ2-6, with D perhaps TRBD2 (5 bases). This TCR was sampled from a human donor who was the organ donor for an intestinal transplant. The CDR3 coding sequence is TGCGCCAGCAGCCAAGAGTACCGAGACTACCCTTCTGGGGCCAACGTCCTGACTTTC. Encoded protein: CASSQEYRDYPSGANVLTF.